This T cell receptor beta chain is drawn from a study of tissue T cells after allogeneic stem cell transplantation (dated by TCRdb to 2022 to 2024). For context, the study as a whole: The study profiled TCR beta repertoires across many tissues from research autopsies of patients with and without GVHD, plus mouse models of GVHD. The human arm was conducted as a prospective observational study, and neither blinding nor randomization was performed.

The library was made by the immunoSEQ multiplex PCR assay. TCRbeta CDR3 sequencing was done by Adaptive Biotechnologies at survey depth, reporting CDR3 sequences, V/J genes, productive frequency and template counts. TCR beta CDR3 regions were amplified from genomic DNA instead of RNA. Per the original workflow: Jensen-Shannon divergence served to quantify pairwise repertoire overlap between tissues, with 0 meaning identical and 1 meaning complete divergence. Based on pairwise JSD values, tissues were grouped by single-linkage agglomerative hierarchical clustering, and the results were shown as dendrograms. GLIPH2 was applied to all patient samples using simulation_depth 1000, kmer_min_depth 3, and cdr3_length_cutoff 8, and only groups with more than two unique CDR3s were retained. A standardized tissue-overlap score was generated by extrapolating Jaccard GLIPH-group overlap across patients to a standard repertoire size of 1000 clones. To look at how diversity was associated with clinical or experimental variables, linear mixed-effect models were used, with tissue treated as a fixed effect and individual treated as a random effect. Drawn from immuneACCESS, this table holds only the in-frame rearrangements with V and J called that TCRdb kept. Clones are partly lost; checked studies trace under half to an unresolved V gene and leave the rest unexplained. That table gives V, J and clone size, and the DNA gave D and trimming. The sample records tens of thousands of clones, about three quarters of which are singletons. The ten largest clones add up to 0.5% to 0.6% of the sample.

Study-wide conclusions, independent of this receptor: The patient cohort was small and clinically heterogeneous, and sampling depth was acknowledged as a limitation. Only a few T cell clones appeared in more than one patient, yet motif-based clustering showed tissue-specific repertoire signatures that were shared between patients. The study did not establish which tissue TCRs were alloreactive or antigen-specific, and some clones may have been host cells that persisted. Blood and spleen T cells captured only a limited portion of the TCR repertoire detected in tissues, in both patients and mice. Within patients, how anatomically similar tissues were was a major factor shaping TCR repertoire composition, regardless of disease or transplant status.

This clone was observed a handful of times. Its antigen is currently not known. This is a murine receptor, so its gene nomenclature and germline sequences are mouse based. The CDR3 end is not reached by the read, which stops 1 residue before it; the germline J gene fills it in. From its cysteine to its phenylalanine, the CDR3 spans 13 amino acids. Only the CDR3 bases that were read are kept: 36 of them, in frame from base 1. Germline trimming: 5 bases from V, 3 bases from J; junction bases outside gene matches: 4. CDR1 and CDR2 (GKSSPN, SITVG) derive from the germline V gene. The sequenced sample was sorted cells pooled from one or two spleens. The chain joins TRBV31 to TRBJ1-2; TRBD1 fits 9 bases in the junction. The clonotype comes from a pool of C57BL/6 mice in good health. CDR3 DNA, as far as it was read: TGTGCCTGGGACAGGGGGGGGGACTCCGACTACACC. This yields the protein CAWDRGGDSDYT. The full-length CDR3 reads as CAWDRGGDSDYTF.